This TCR beta chain was sequenced in a study of T cells in Graves' hyperthyroidism and ophthalmopathy. Template material for amplifying TCR beta CDR3 regions consisted of RNA transcripts. An initial round of RT-PCR targeting the TCR CDR3 relied on the HTBI primer set. TCRdb used MiXCR to reprocess the multiplex PCR reads, holding one entry per CDR3 protein. The sample records under 250,000 distinct CDR3 sequences, 17% being singletons. The study left out patients who had uncontrolled infection, other autoimmune disease, pregnancy or lactation. Fresh peripheral blood, 9.5 to 10 ml of it, supplied the PBMCs. Germline-derived CDR1 and CDR2 are SGHKS and YYEKEE (reference sequence). The J segment lost 4 bases and the V segment lost 3 bases, leaving 18 bases of the junction unmatched. The CDR3 runs 18 residues.

The chain combines TRBV5-5 with TRBJ1-1; 7 nucleotides match TRBD1. Input material: blood. The clonotype comes from a man aged 50-60 years with Graves' hyperthyroidism. The CDR3 DNA reads TGTGCCAGCAGCTCCCGAAGGGCAGGGGGGGAGTTTGGCACTGAAGCTTTCTTT. Translation gives CASSSRRAGGEFGTEAFF.